What follows are 11 T cell receptor beta chains derived from one specimen sequenced in a study of response to subunit inactivated influenza vaccine. Using its own MiXCR run on the RT-PCR reads, TCRdb lists one record per CDR3 protein. The table includes around 190,000 distinct CDR3 sequences, 13% to 15% detected once. This sample comprised CD8+ T cells sorted from PBMCs, obtained less than 6 days after vaccination. The receptors were sampled from a man aged 45-65 years who received an inactivated influenza vaccine.

CDR3 protein: CASSRIDNEQFF. In nucleotides, the CDR3 is TGTGCCAGCTCAAGAATCGACAATGAGCAGTTCTTC. The chain recombines TRBV18 with TRBJ2-1; D unresolved. From germline, CDR1 is KGHSH and CDR2 LQKENI. The CDR3 is made up of 12 amino acids. V was trimmed by 5 bases and J by 5 bases, leaving 7 bases between them.

The rearrangement links TRBV11-3 to TRBJ2-2; D may be TRBD2 (6 bases). The CDR3 consists of 17 residues. Germline values: CDR1 SGHNT, CDR2 YENEEA. Trimming cost V 1 base and J 6 bases, with 18 bases left between them. In nucleotides, the CDR3 is TGTGCCAGCAGCTTAGGACTAGGGATAGAATTCTCCGGGGAGCTGTTTTTT. It is translated as CASSLGLGIEFSGELFF.

This clonotype was counted many times. J is TRBJ2-7 and V is TRBV7-9; tentative D call: TRBD2 (5 bases). The germline V gene has CDR1 SEHNR and CDR2 FQNEAQ (reference sequence). This CDR3 has 12 residues. The V gene lost 2 bases and the J gene lost 7 bases, with 9 bases spanning the gap. The CDR3 bases are TGTGCCAGCAGCTTACTAGCCGGGGAGCAGTACTTC. As protein: CASSLLAGEQYF.

This clonotype was recorded only once. The CDR3 end shows no conserved phenylalanine or tryptophan, and so a read error is likely. The chain has TRBV5-1 and TRBJ2-7; TRBD2 matches 7 bases. The CDR3 spans 14 residues. With 4 bases clipped from V and 3 bases from J, the junction kept 7 bases outside the gene matches. Germline CDR1 and CDR2: SGHRS and YFSETQ. The CDR3 region is CASSLSSGFYEQYL. CDR3 in DNA: TGCGCCAGCAGCCTTTCTAGCGGCTTCTACGAGCAGTACCTC.

The chain combines TRBV7-9 with TRBJ2-4, with D perhaps assigned TRBD1 or TRBD2 (6 bases each). The V and J ends lost 1 base and 7 bases respectively, with 14 bases between them. This CDR3 region has 15 residues. The germline CDR1 and CDR2 sequences are SEHNR and FQNEAQ (reference sequence). The CDR3 sequence is CASSLVVGGANIQYF. CDR3 nucleotide sequence: TGTGCCAGCAGCTTAGTGGTCGGGGGCGCGAACATTCAGTACTTC.

V gene TRBV5-6 combines with J gene TRBJ2-7; 8 positions match TRBD2. After removal of 4 bases from V and 3 bases from J, the junction contained 9 bases not matched to a gene. The germline V gene encodes CDR1 SGHDT and CDR2 YYEEEE. The CDR3 contains 15 residues. For the CDR3, the DNA is TGTGCCAGCAGCCCCTCGGCGGGAGGATTCTACGAGCAGTACTTC. Its protein is CASSPSAGGFYEQYF.

The table lists this clonotype with a few counts. The chain links TRBV7-9 to TRBJ2-1; TRBD1 might be the D (7 bases). Trimming took off 1 base at V and 8 bases at J, with 15 bases between the two ends. Germline CDR1 reads SEHNR; CDR2 reads FQNEAQ (reference sequence). The length of the CDR3 is 15 residues. CDR3 in DNA: TGTGCCAGCAGCTTAGTCCAGGGGGGAATCGATGAGCAGTTCTTC. Encoded protein: CASSLVQGGIDEQFF.

This clonotype was observed a handful of times. The rearrangement joins TRBV12-3 or TRBV12-4 to TRBJ2-1; 7 nucleotides agree with TRBD2. V lost 3 bases to trimming and J lost 9 bases; unmatched junction nucleotides: 8. CDR3 length: 14 amino acids. This CDR3 is CASSFGRAKAEQFF. As DNA, the CDR3 is TGTGCCAGCAGTTTTGGGAGGGCCAAGGCTGAGCAGTTCTTC.

In this sample, this clonotype turned up a few times. The rearrangement links TRBV6-5 to TRBJ2-5, with D unclear. The germline V and J ends were trimmed by 2 bases and 0 bases, with 7 bases remaining between them. Germline V gene lookup returns CDR1 MNHEY and CDR2 SVGAGI. The CDR3 spans 14 residues. The CDR3, as DNA: TGTGCCAGCAGTTACGGACGGAACCAAGAGACCCAGTACTTC. It codes for CASSYGRNQETQYF.

V usage is TRBV20-1 and J usage is TRBJ2-7; TRBD2 matches 7 bases. The germline CDR1 and CDR2 sequences are DFQATT and SNEGSKA (reference sequence). The CDR3 totals 14 residues. Trimming removed 6 bases from V and 0 bases from J; junction bases left unmatched: 8. The CDR3 region is CSAPAQRDSYEQYF. CDR3 in DNA: TGCAGTGCCCCGGCCCAGCGGGACTCCTACGAGCAGTACTTC.

This clonotype has only a few counts. The chain employs TRBV20-1 and TRBJ2-7; 8 bases are a match to TRBD2. Germline V lookup: CDR1 DFQATT, CDR2 SNEGSKA (reference sequence). V shed 0 bases, J shed 6 bases, and the junction held 10 bases outside the gene matches. This CDR3 contains 15 residues. The CDR3 here is CSARDIGGGPSEQYF. The CDR3 DNA reads TGCAGTGCTAGAGATATCGGCGGGGGGCCCTCCGAGCAGTACTTC.